This TCR beta chain was sequenced during a study of technical replicates of blood from a handful of donors. Germline assignment: CDR1 SNHLY and CDR2 FYNNEI. V was clipped by 6 bases and J by 8 bases; unmatched bases: 14. The CDR3 loop spans 17 amino acids. The table came from immunoSEQ multiplex PCR; TCRdb's copy has only in-frame clones and leaves some out. The table has tens of thousands of clones, 91% seen once. This chain links TRBV2 with TRBJ2-1, with 12 bases that match TRBD2. The TCR originated in a human donor in good health. Some clones in this sample may be carry-over from other donors' samples. Sample: T cells isolated from PBMCs. CDR3: CASSFQETSGRTYEQFF. In DNA, the CDR3 is TGTGCCAGCAGCTTCCAGGAGACTAGCGGGAGAACTTATGAGCAGTTCTTC.